These T cell receptor beta chains were read from a single sample in a study of CD8 T cells in ankylosing spondylitis. TCRdb ran MiXCR on the 5' RACE reads and lists one entry per CDR3 protein. This sample carries roughly 400,000 distinct CDR3 sequences, 20% to 25% of them seen once, and the ten largest clones take around 16%. The sequenced sample was blood, either unsorted or a sorted T cell fraction (not recorded which). Receptors were obtained from a male donor with ankylosing spondylitis. Both conserved end residues are part of each CDR3. The D gene is left open where the match is weak. Clone size, where shown, is once, few, many, or a class for clones that have expanded.

>16|TRBD2|TRBJ2-2|.|TRBV4-3
TGCGCCAGCAGCCCTAGGGGGACTAGTAGTTCCGGGGAGCTGTTTTTT
CASSPRGTSSSGELFF
>15|.|TRBJ2-1|.|TRBV12-3/TRBV12-4
TGTGCCAGCATCGAAAGGGGAGGAGCCTACAATGAGCAGTTCTTC
CASIERGGAYNEQFF
>17|.|TRBJ2-2|few|TRBV9
TGTGCCAGCAGCGTAGAAGGGACATCTAGACTCGGAGGGGAGCTGTTTTTT
CASSVEGTSRLGGELFF
>11|.|TRBJ1-4|few|TRBV29-1
TGCAGCGTTGGCAGGCAAGGGGAACTGTTTTTT
CSVGRQGELFF
>13|.|TRBJ1-5|few|TRBV6-2/TRBV6-3
TGTGCCAGCGGGGGAGGCAGGGATCAGCCCCAGCATTTT
CASGGGRDQPQHF
>14|.|TRBJ1-6|many|TRBV2
TGTGCCAGCAGAGGGGAATTCTTTGGGTCACCCCTCCACTTT
CASRGEFFGSPLHF
>15|TRBD2|TRBJ2-3|.|TRBV12-3/TRBV12-4
TGTGCCAGCAGTTTATCGGGACTAATCACAGATACGCAGTATTTT
CASSLSGLITDTQYF
>17|.|TRBJ1-2|once|TRBV3-1
TGTGCCAGCAGCTACCGGGTCACGCAATCCGATAAGAATGGCTACACCTTC
CASSYRVTQSDKNGYTF
>14|.|TRBJ2-2|few|TRBV7-2
TGTGCCAGCAGCACCCGAGGGGACACCGGGGAGCTGTTTTTT
CASSTRGDTGELFF
>15|TRBD1|TRBJ1-5|.|TRBV19
TGTGCCAGTAGTATAGAAGACAGGGGGACTCAGCCCCAGCATTTT
CASSIEDRGTQPQHF
>15|.|TRBJ1-1|few|TRBV5-1
TGCGCCAGCAGCTACGTGGGACGGGGGAACACTGAAGCTTTCTTT
CASSYVGRGNTEAFF
>13|.|TRBJ2-2|.|TRBV7-9
TGTGCCAGCAGCTTTACCCCGTCCTGGGAGCTGTTTTTT
CASSFTPSWELFF
>10|.|TRBJ1-4|.|TRBV28
TGTGCCAGCGCGAATCGAAAACTGTTTTTT
CASANRKLFF
>15|TRBD1|TRBJ2-5|.|TRBV12-5
TGTGCTAGTGGTGTGAACCGACAGGGTCGGGAGACCCAGTACTTC
CASGVNRQGRETQYF
>17|TRBD1|TRBJ2-3|.|TRBV10-3
TGTGCCATCAGTGAGTCGCGGTCCAGGGGGCAGACAGATACGCAGTATTTT
CAISESRSRGQTDTQYF
>15|TRBD2|TRBJ2-1|.|TRBV7-8
TGTGCCAGCAGCTTTGGACTAGTAGGCTACAATGAGCAGTTCTTC
CASSFGLVGYNEQFF
>16|.|TRBJ2-6|.|TRBV10-3
TGTGCCATACCGGGGAAACCAAGCTCTGGGGCCAACGTCCTGACTTTC
CAIPGKPSSGANVLTF
>15|.|TRBJ2-2|.|TRBV18
TGTGCCAGCTCACCACCGACCCGGAACACCGGGGAGCTGTTTTTT
CASSPPTRNTGELFF
>16|.|TRBJ2-2|few|TRBV12-5
TGTGCTAGTGGTCTTCGCCCCGGGTCCCGGACCGGGGAGCTGTTTTTT
CASGLRPGSRTGELFF
>15|TRBD1|TRBJ2-1|few|TRBV7-2
TGTGCCAGCAGCACCGGGACAGGACTCAACAATGAGCAGTTCTTC
CASSTGTGLNNEQFF
>12|.|TRBJ2-1|.|TRBV20-1
TGCAGTGCTTGGGACTCCGGGAGTGAGCAGTTCTTC
CSAWDSGSEQFF
>12|TRBD1|TRBJ2-5|.|TRBV29-1
TGCAGCGGGGGACAGTTTCAAGAGACCCAGTACTTC
CSGGQFQETQYF
>15|.|TRBJ2-3|once|TRBV5-1
TGCGCCAGCAGCTGCACCCTCGGAAGCACAGATACGCAGTATTTT
CASSCTLGSTDTQYF
>15|.|TRBJ2-1|few|TRBV21-1
TGTGCCAGCAGCGGGACTCTAAGAGTACCGGATGAGCAGTTCTTC
CASSGTLRVPDEQFF
>14|.|TRBJ2-4|many|TRBV29-1
TGCAGCGTCGCGCCGAAGCTAGCCAAAAACATTCAGTACTTC
CSVAPKLAKNIQYF
>17|.|TRBJ1-5|.|TRBV16
TGTGCCAGCAGCCAATCGATGGCCCTTCTTCCAGTTCAGCCCCAGCATTTT
CASSQSMALLPVQPQHF
>13|TRBD2|TRBJ2-5|.|TRBV5-1
TGCGCCAGCAGCTTTCTGGCGGGAGAGACCCGGTACTTC
CASSFLAGETRYF
>15|TRBD1|TRBJ2-3|.|TRBV12-5
TGTGCTAGTGGCCGATCAGGGGGCGAAGGGGATACGCAGTATTTT
CASGRSGGEGDTQYF
>13|.|TRBJ1-6|.|TRBV9
TGTGCCAGCAGCGTCCAGGGGAACTCACCCCTCCACTTT
CASSVQGNSPLHF
>15|.|TRBJ2-3|.|TRBV6-4
TGTGCCAGCACCATCTGGGTGAGGATCACAGATACGCAGTATTTT
CASTIWVRITDTQYF